This is a list of T cell receptor beta chains from one sample in a study of cytomegalovirus exposure and HLA in healthy donors. TCRdb keeps only in-frame clones here, not all; method: immunoSEQ multiplex PCR. The sample lists hundreds of thousands of clones, 65% to 75% seen once, with 1.8% in the top ten. Sample: PBMCs. These receptors were collected from a woman aged 25 to 39 in good health and CMV-seronegative. The CDR3 runs from the conserved cysteine through the conserved F or W. A D gene is named only where the DNA matches it firmly. The size entry is marked missing in some rows and otherwise reads once, few, many or a size class.

>TRBJ2-5|TRBV29-1|.|.
CSVEDVGGTGETQYF
TGCAGCGTTGAAGATGTCGGGGGTACCGGAGAGACCCAGTACTTC
>TRBJ1-2|TRBV5-4|.|.
CASSRAVASYGYTF
TGTGCCAGCAGCCGAGCGGTAGCGAGCTATGGCTACACCTTC
>TRBJ1-2|TRBV5-5|few|.
CASSQIRGDYGYTF
TGTGCCAGCAGCCAGATTAGGGGCGACTATGGCTACACCTTC
>TRBJ2-5|TRBV7-7|.|.
CASSQGSGSQETQYF
TGTGCTAGCAGTCAAGGGTCAGGGTCCCAAGAGACCCAGTACTTC
>TRBJ2-7|TRBV19|once|.
CASSLGGGRDGSMASYEQYF
TGTGCCAGTAGTTTGGGGGGGGGCAGGGATGGGTCCATGGCCTCCTACGAGCAGTACTTC
>TRBJ2-7|TRBV12-5|.|.
CASGLAQASGPPYEQYF
TGTGCTAGTGGTTTGGCCCAAGCGAGCGGGCCACCCTACGAGCAGTACTTC
>TRBJ1-6|TRBV6-5|.|.
CAPYCVRFNSPLHF
TGTGCACCCTATTGCGTACGGTTTAATTCACCCCTCCACTTT
>TRBJ2-7|TRBV15|.|TRBD2
CATSRELASAYEQYF
TGTGCCACCAGCAGAGAACTAGCGTCCGCCTACGAGCAGTACTTC
>TRBJ2-5|TRBV5-1|.|TRBD2
CASSLRLAGQGETQYF
TGCGCCAGCAGCTTACGACTAGCGGGACAAGGGGAGACCCAGTACTTC
>TRBJ2-3|TRBV5-1|.|.
CASSLVYGGRTDTQYF
TGCGCCAGCAGCTTGGTTTACGGGGGGCGCACAGATACGCAGTATTTT
>TRBJ2-1|TRBV10-3|.|.
CAISEGGALYNEQFF
TGTGCCATCAGTGAGGGCGGGGCCCTCTACAATGAGCAGTTCTTC
>TRBJ2-3|TRBV5-1|.|.
CASSAGLEYTDTQYF
TGCGCCAGCAGCGCGGGACTGGAATACACAGATACGCAGTATTTT
>TRBJ2-5|TRBV7-8|few|TRBD2
CASRSPRGGETQYF
TGTGCCAGCAGGTCTCCCCGGGGGGGAGAGACCCAGTACTTC
>TRBJ2-1|TRBV7-2|few|.
CASSRGTQSYNEQFF
TGTGCCAGCAGCCGGGGGACTCAATCTTACAATGAGCAGTTCTTC
>TRBJ2-7|TRBV6-5|.|TRBD2
CASSTLAGLYEQYF
TGTGCCAGCAGCACCCTAGCGGGACTGTACGAGCAGTACTTC
>TRBJ1-5|TRBV6-1|.|.
CASIRAGSNQPQHF
TGTGCCAGCATCCGTGCCGGGAGCAATCAGCCCCAGCATTTT
>TRBJ1-6|TRBV5-8|.|TRBD1
CASSSGQSSYNSPLHF
TGTGCCAGCAGCTCGGGACAGAGCTCCTATAATTCACCCCTCCACTTT
>TRBJ1-6|TRBV30|.|.
CAWSVEGGNSPLHF
TGTGCCTGGAGTGTGGAAGGCGGTAATTCACCCCTCCACTTT
>TRBJ1-1|TRBV5-4|.|.
CASSLAGQNTEAFF
TGTGCCAGCAGCTTGGCGGGACAGAACACTGAAGCTTTCTTT
>TRBJ2-6|TRBV5-4|.|.
CASSLVAAEGANVLTF
TGTGCCAGCAGCTTGGTGGCGGCGGAAGGGGCCAACGTCCTGACTTTC
>TRBJ2-1|TRBV11-1|.|.
CASSLMDRNNEQFF
TGTGCCAGCAGCTTAATGGACAGAAACAATGAGCAGTTCTTC
>TRBJ1-6|TRBV10-3|.|.
CAIRRAVGNSPLHF
TGTGCCATCAGGAGGGCCGTGGGGAATTCACCCCTCCACTTT
>TRBJ2-1|TRBV4-2|once|TRBD2
CASSAGLAGKSYNEQFF
TGTGCCAGCAGCGCGGGACTAGCGGGAAAATCCTACAATGAGCAGTTCTTC
>TRBJ2-2|TRBV29-1|.|TRBD1
CSVEDRAWTGVTGELFF
TGCAGCGTTGAAGACAGGGCTTGGACAGGGGTCACCGGGGAGCTGTTTTTT
>TRBJ1-5|TRBV30|.|.
CAWEQGGGQPQHF
TGTGCCTGGGAACAGGGCGGGGGTCAGCCCCAGCATTTT
>TRBJ1-4|TRBV4-1|few|TRBD1
CASSQTGQGNEKLFF
TGCGCCAGCAGCCAAACGGGACAGGGTAATGAAAAACTGTTTTTT
>TRBJ2-1|TRBV6-1|.|TRBD2
CASSEATLAGSEEQFF
TGTGCCAGCAGTGAAGCGACTTTAGCGGGATCGGAGGAGCAGTTCTTC
>TRBJ1-1|TRBV19|.|.
CASSWGRKAFF
TGTGCCAGTAGTTGGGGCAGAAAAGCTTTCTTT
>TRBJ1-5|TRBV6-6|few|.
CASRRGRGSNQPQHF
TGTGCCAGCAGAAGAGGAAGAGGCAGCAATCAGCCCCAGCATTTT
>TRBJ1-3|TRBV2|.|.
CASSEARTANGNTIYF
TGTGCCAGCAGTGAAGCCAGGACAGCAAACGGAAACACCATATATTTT
>TRBJ2-5|TRBV7-9|.|TRBD2
CASSFAPGLAGKETQYF
TGTGCCAGCAGCTTTGCTCCGGGACTAGCGGGGAAAGAGACCCAGTACTTC
>TRBJ2-1|TRBV4-1|.|TRBD1
CASTSDRSSYNEQFF
TGCGCCAGCACCTCGGACAGGAGCTCCTACAATGAGCAGTTCTTC
>TRBJ1-3|TRBV13|.|TRBD1
CASSLGTEEGTGNTIYF
TGTGCCAGCAGCTTGGGGACAGAGGAGGGAACTGGAAACACCATATATTTT
>TRBJ1-4|TRBV9|.|TRBD1
CASGRQGGEKLFF
TGTGCCAGCGGCAGACAGGGTGGTGAAAAACTGTTTTTT
>TRBJ1-1|TRBV27|.|.
CASSLYRETEAFF
TGTGCCAGCAGTTTATATCGGGAAACTGAAGCTTTCTTT
>TRBJ2-1|TRBV18|.|.
CASSPQGSYNEQFF
TGTGCCAGCTCACCGCAGGGCTCCTACAATGAGCAGTTCTTC
>TRBJ1-1|TRBV4-1|.|.
CASKGEEGTEAFF
TGCGCCAGCAAGGGAGAGGAGGGCACTGAAGCTTTCTTT
>TRBJ1-5|TRBV27|.|.
CASSLSGGGHQPQHF
TGTGCCAGCAGTTTATCGGGGGGTGGGCATCAGCCCCAGCATTTT
>TRBJ1-6|TRBV11-2|once|.
CASSPRTQNSPLHF
TGTGCCAGCAGCCCCAGAACACAGAATTCACCCCTCCACTTT
>TRBJ2-5|TRBV7-6|.|TRBD1
CASSVGTGQETQYF
TGTGCCAGCAGCGTGGGGACAGGCCAAGAGACCCAGTACTTC
>TRBJ2-7|TRBV10-1|few|.
CASSEKGTLSEQYF
TGCGCCAGCAGTGAGAAGGGGACACTCAGCGAGCAGTACTTC